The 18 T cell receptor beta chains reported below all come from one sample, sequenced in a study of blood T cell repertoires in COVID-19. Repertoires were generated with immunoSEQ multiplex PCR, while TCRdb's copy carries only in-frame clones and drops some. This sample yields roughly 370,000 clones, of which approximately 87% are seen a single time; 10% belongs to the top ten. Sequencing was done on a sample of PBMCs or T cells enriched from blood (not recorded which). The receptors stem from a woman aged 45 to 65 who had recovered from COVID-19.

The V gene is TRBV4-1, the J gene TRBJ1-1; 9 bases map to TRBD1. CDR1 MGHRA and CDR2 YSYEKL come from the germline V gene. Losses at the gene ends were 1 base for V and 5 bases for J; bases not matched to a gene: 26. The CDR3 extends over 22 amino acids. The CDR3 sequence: CASSQVLIRKPGQGTKGTEAFF. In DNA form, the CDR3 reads TGCGCCAGCAGCCAAGTCCTTATTCGGAAACCGGGACAGGGAACCAAGGGGACTGAAGCTTTCTTT.

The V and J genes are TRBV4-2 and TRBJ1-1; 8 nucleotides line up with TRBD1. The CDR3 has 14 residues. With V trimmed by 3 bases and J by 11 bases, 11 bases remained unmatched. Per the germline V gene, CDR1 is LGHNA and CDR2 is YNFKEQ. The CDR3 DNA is TGTGCCAGCAGCCACGGACAGCAGGGGGCTGGGGCTTTCTTT. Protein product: CASSHGQQGAGAFF.

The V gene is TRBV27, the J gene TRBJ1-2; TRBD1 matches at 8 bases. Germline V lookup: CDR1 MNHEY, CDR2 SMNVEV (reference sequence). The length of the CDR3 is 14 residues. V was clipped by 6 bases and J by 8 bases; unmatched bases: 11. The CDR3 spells CASRAGQGRAGYTF. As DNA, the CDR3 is TGTGCCAGCAGAGCAGGACAGGGCCGGGCGGGCTACACCTTC.

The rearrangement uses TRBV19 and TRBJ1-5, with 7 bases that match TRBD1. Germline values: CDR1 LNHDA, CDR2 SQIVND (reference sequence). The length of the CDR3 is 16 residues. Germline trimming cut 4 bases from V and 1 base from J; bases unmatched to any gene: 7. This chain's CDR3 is CASSSTGVGSNQPQHF. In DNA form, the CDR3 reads TGTGCCAGTAGTAGCACAGGGGTTGGAAGCAATCAGCCCCAGCATTTT.

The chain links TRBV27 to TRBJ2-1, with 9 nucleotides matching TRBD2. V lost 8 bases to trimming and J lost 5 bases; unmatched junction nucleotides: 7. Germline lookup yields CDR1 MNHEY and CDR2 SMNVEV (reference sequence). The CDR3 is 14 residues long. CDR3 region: CASQAGLANNEQFF. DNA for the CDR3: TGTGCCAGCCAGGCGGGACTAGCTAACAATGAGCAGTTCTTC.

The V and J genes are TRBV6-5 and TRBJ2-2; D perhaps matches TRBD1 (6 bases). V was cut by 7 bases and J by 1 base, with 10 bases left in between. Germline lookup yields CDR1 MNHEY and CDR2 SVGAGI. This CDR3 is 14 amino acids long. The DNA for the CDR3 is TGTGCCAGCACCCCGGGACAGAACACCGGGGAGCTGTTTTTT. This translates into CASTPGQNTGELFF.

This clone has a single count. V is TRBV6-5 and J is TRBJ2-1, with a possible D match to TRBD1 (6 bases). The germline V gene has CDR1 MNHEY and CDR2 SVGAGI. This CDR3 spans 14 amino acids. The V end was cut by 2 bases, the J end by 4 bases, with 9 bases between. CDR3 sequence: CASSYGTLYNEQFF. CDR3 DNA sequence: TGTGCCAGCAGTTACGGGACACTGTACAATGAGCAGTTCTTC.

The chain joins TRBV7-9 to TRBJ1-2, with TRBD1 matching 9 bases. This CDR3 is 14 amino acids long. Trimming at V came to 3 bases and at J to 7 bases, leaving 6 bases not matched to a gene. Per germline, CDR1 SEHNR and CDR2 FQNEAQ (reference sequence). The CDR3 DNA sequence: TGTGCCAGCAGCTTGGACAGGGGCTGGGGTGGCTACACCTTC. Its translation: CASSLDRGWGGYTF. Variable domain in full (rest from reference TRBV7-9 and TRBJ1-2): DTGVSQNPRHKITKRGQNVTFRCDPISEHNRLYWYRQTLGQGPEFLTYFQNEAQLEKSRLLSDRFSAERPKGSFSTLEIQRTEQGDSAMYLCASSLDRGWGGYTFGSGTRLTVV.

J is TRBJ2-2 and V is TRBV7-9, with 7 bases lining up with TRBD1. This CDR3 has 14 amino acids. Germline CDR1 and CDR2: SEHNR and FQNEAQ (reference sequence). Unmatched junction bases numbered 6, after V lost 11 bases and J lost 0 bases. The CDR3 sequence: CACPGQSNTGELFF. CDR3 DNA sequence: TGTGCCTGTCCGGGACAGTCGAACACCGGGGAGCTGTTTTTT.

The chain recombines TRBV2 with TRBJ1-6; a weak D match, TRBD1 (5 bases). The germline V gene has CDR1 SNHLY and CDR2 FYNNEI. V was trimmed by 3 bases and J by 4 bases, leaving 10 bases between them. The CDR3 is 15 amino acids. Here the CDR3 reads CASSEGGGYNSPLHF. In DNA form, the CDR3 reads TGTGCCAGCAGTGAGGGGGGGGGATATAATTCACCCCTCCACTTT.

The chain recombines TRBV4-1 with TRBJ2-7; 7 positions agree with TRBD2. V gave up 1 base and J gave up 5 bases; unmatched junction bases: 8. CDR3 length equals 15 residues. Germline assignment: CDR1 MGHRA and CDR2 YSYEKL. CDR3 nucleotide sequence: TGCGCCAGCAGCCAAGCCTTTCAGCGGGGCCACGAGCAGTACTTC. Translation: CASSQAFQRGHEQYF.

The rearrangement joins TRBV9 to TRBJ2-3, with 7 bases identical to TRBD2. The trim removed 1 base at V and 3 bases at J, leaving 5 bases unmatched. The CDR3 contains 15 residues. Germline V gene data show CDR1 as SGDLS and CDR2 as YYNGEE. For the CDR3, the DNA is TGTGCCAGCAGCGTATGGGAGGGAGGAACAGATACGCAGTATTTT. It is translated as CASSVWEGGTDTQYF.

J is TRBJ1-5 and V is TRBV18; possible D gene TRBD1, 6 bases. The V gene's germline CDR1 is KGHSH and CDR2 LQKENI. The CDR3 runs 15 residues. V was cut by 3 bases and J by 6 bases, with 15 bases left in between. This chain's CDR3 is CASSPSTGRGQPQHF. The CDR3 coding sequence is TGTGCCAGCTCACCGTCAACAGGGAGAGGTCAGCCCCAGCATTTT.

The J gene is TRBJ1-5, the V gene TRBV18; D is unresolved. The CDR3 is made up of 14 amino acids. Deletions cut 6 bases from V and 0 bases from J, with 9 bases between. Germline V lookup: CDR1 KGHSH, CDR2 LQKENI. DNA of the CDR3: TGTGCCAGCTCCCTAGATTATAGCAATCAGCCCCAGCATTTT. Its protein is CASSLDYSNQPQHF.

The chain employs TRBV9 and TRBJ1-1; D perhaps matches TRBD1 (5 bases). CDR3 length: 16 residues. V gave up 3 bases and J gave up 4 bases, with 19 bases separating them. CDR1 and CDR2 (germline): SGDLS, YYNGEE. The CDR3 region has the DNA TGTGCCAGCAGCGACCCACGGGGGGGGATTGCCACTGAAGCTTTCTTT. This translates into CASSDPRGGIATEAFF.

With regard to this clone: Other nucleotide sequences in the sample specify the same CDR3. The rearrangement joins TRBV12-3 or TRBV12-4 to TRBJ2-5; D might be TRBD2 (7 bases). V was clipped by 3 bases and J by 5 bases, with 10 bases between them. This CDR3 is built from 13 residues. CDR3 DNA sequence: TGTGCCAGCAGTTTCGGGGGGCGCGAGACCCAGTACTTC. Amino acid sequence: CASSFGGRETQYF.

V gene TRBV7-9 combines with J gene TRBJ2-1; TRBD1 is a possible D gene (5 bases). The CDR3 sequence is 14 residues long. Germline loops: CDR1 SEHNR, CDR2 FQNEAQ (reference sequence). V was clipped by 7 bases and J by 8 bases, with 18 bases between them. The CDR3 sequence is CASKARARSDEQFF. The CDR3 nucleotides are TGTGCCAGCAAAGCCAGGGCAAGGTCAGATGAGCAGTTCTTC.

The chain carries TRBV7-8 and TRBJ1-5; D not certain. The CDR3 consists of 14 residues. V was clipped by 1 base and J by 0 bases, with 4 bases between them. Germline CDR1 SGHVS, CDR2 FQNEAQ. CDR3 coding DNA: TGTGCCAGCAGCTTAGACTATAGCAATCAGCCCCAGCATTTT. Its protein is CASSLDYSNQPQHF.